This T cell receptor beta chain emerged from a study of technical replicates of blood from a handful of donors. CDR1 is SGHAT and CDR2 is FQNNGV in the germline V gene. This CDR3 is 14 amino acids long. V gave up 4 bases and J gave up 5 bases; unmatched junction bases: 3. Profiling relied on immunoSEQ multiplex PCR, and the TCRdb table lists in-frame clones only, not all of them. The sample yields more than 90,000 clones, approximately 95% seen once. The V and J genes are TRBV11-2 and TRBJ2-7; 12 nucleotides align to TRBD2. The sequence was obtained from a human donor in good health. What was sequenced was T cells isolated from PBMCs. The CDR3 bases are TGTGCCAGCAGCTGGCTAGCGGGGGGGAACGAGCAGTACTTC. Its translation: CASSWLAGGNEQYF.